This paragraph covers one TCR beta chain sequence. What antigen it recognizes has not been identified. No clone much larger than this one lies a single base away; base qualities are absent. Ficoll-Paque density gradient centrifugation was used to isolate PBMCs. The germline V gene encodes CDR1 SGHRS and CDR2 YFSETQ. V lost 4 bases and J lost 3 bases, and the count of bases not matched to a germline gene is 10. The CDR3, cysteine through phenylalanine, is 16 amino acids long. Only the CDR3 portion is preserved as DNA: 48 bases, with reading frame beginning at the first base. The entry originates in a study of T-cell memory formation after mild COVID-19 (dated by TCRdb to 2020 to 2022). Turning to the overall study: TCR sequence clusters from the two donors were found to be largely donor specific. T-cell clones expanding and contracting after mild COVID-19 in a couple of donors were tracked by longitudinal TCRalpha and TCRbeta repertoire sequencing. The cohort comprised two young, previously healthy adult volunteers, one female and one male. The research as a whole found: Contracting CD4+ clones appeared mostly in the CM and EM memory subsets, whereas CD8+ clones were enriched in EMRA. The study covered only a couple of mild cases, and larger cohorts including severe cases with pre-infection samples were considered necessary. Some responding clones were detected in pre-infection memory, which suggested that pre-existing cross-reactive memory T cells had joined the SARS-CoV-2 response. Clones that contracted from day 15 to 85 showed balanced CD4/CD8 phenotypes, whereas a second wave of clones that expanded from day 15 to 37 leaned towards CD4+. Whether the second-wave clones peaking on day 37 were SARS-CoV-2 specific was not confirmed.

The data were produced on an Illumina NovaSeq 6000. TCRalpha and TCRbeta cDNA libraries were built by 5'RACE with constant-segment primers, adding sample barcodes and unique molecular identifiers. RNA was extracted from every sample with Trizol reagent. Libraries were amplified in two PCR steps, with a second sample barcode and Illumina TruSeq adapters added in the second step. The libraries were sequenced on an Illumina NovaSeq using 2 x 150 bp paired-end reads. Regarding the original processing steps: Demultiplexing of reads and collapsing into UMI-guided consensus sequences were performed with migec v1.2.7. Using mixcr v2.1.11, UMI consensuses were aligned to TRA and TRB V and J templates and then assembled into clonotypes. Clonotypes were classified as expanded or contracted when called significant by both edgeR and NoisET, with noise models trained on biological replicates. For edgeR calls, the thresholds were a false discovery rate-adjusted p below 0.01 and a log2 fold-change of 1. As an exploratory analysis of dynamics, PCA with hierarchical clustering was applied to max-normalized trajectories of the 1000 most abundant clonotypes. Separately sequenced CD4+ and CD8+ repertoires were used to assign the CD4 or CD8 phenotype of responding clones. The public reads were reanalyzed by TCRdb: fastp trimming at Q25, MiXCR alignment, in-frame beta chains only. For every CDR3 protein sequence, its rows merge into one entry that carries the most common genes and DNA. These V and J calls are TCRdb output, not the study's own analysis. The sample contains a few hundred thousand distinct CDR3 sequences, roughly 13% of them found a single time. The ten top clones hold roughly a fifth of the sample.

The chain couples TRBV5-1 to TRBJ1-1; TRBD1 agrees with 9 junctional bases. Material for sequencing was PBMCs or a T cell subset sorted from them (not recorded which). This receptor was taken from a man between 18 and 35 years old who had mild COVID-19 (a few samples of this study predate the infection). The sample titles of this study are shuffled in the database, so cell type and time point are left out; the donor was told from shared clones. This receptor carries the CDR3 CASSPIGGTGYTEAFF. The DNA sequence is given as TGCGCCAGCAGCCCTATCGGAGGGACAGGGTACACTGAAGCTTTCTTT.